This T cell receptor beta chain was captured in a study of response to subunit inactivated influenza vaccine (dated by TCRdb to 2016 to 2018). About the study as a whole: Deep quantitative profiling of the T cell receptor repertoire was used in the study to follow responses to a trivalent subunit inactivated influenza vaccine.

The receptor library was made with RT-PCR. The reads were generated on an Illumina HiSeq 2500. The public reads were reanalyzed by TCRdb: fastp trimming at Q25, MiXCR alignment, in-frame beta chains only. Rows are unified per CDR3 protein, each entry keeping the most common DNA and genes. A total of hundreds of thousands of distinct CDR3 sequences appear in this sample, 10% to 15% of them only once. The top ten clonotypes cover roughly a tenth of the sample. As for this clonotype: Its antigen remains undetermined. Qualities for individual bases were not recorded, and no much larger clone is one base off.

General study outcomes and caveats: According to the authors, only a limited number of new T cells may be recruited by each seasonal influenza vaccination.

The junction shows trimming of 4 bases on V and 8 bases on J, plus 12 bases between the germline ends. Taken from cysteine to phenylalanine, the CDR3 has 13 residues. Only the CDR3 part of the read is kept: 39 bases, read in frame from the first base. CDR1 and CDR2 are read off the germline V gene (reference sequence) as LNHDA and SQIVND. The rearrangement combines TRBV19 with TRBJ2-4; the D region may be TRBD1 or TRBD2, each matching 5 bases equally. This clonotype was obtained from a man in his fifties who received an inactivated influenza vaccine. Donor details come from another sample of the same person, matched by shared clones. The starting material was PBMCs from blood, obtained on the day of vaccination. The CDR3 protein: CASSSLRGDIQYF. The bases are TGTGCCAGTAGTAGCCTACGAGGGGACATTCAGTACTTC. With the rest looked up from the reference TRBV19 and TRBJ2-4 genes rather than sequenced, the full variable domain is DGGITQSPKYLFRKEGQNVTLSCEQNLNHDAMYWYRQDPGQGLRLIYYSQIVNDFQKGDIAEGYSVSREKKESFPLTVTSAQKNPTAFYLCASSSLRGDIQYFGAGTRLSVL.